This T cell receptor beta chain emerged from a study of T-cell memory formation after mild COVID-19 (dated by TCRdb to the early 2020s). Some background on the complete study: Most TCR sequence clusters were specific to one of the two donors. T-cell clones expanding and contracting after mild COVID-19 in a couple of donors were tracked by longitudinal TCRalpha and TCRbeta repertoire sequencing. Two young, previously healthy adult volunteers, one female and one male, were included in the cohort.

Ficoll-Paque density gradient centrifugation was the method used to isolate PBMCs. The instrument given in TCRdb is Illumina NovaSeq 6000. cDNA libraries for TCRalpha and TCRbeta were prepared by 5'RACE using constant-segment primers, with sample barcodes and unique molecular identifiers added. RNA was extracted from every sample with Trizol reagent. Library amplification was performed in two PCR steps, and a second sample barcode and Illumina TruSeq adapters were introduced in the second step. The libraries were sequenced on an Illumina NovaSeq using 2 x 150 bp paired-end reads. The authors' analysis ran thus. Reads were demultiplexed and collapsed into UMI-guided consensus sequences with migec v1.2.7. Using mixcr v2.1.11, UMI consensuses were aligned to TRA and TRB V and J templates and then assembled into clonotypes. Expanded or contracted clonotypes were those called significant by both edgeR and NoisET, with noise models trained on biological replicates. For edgeR calls, the thresholds were a false discovery rate-adjusted p below 0.01 and a log2 fold-change of 1. As an exploratory analysis of dynamics, max-normalized trajectories of the 1000 most abundant clonotypes were examined with PCA combined with hierarchical clustering. Separately sequenced CD4+ and CD8+ repertoires were used to assign a CD4 or CD8 phenotype to each responding clone. TCRdb redid the processing of the public reads, applying fastp at Q25 and MiXCR, and retained in-frame beta chains. Rows matching on CDR3 protein sequence are summarized as one entry with the most common DNA and genes. The V and J calls here are based on TCRdb, not the publication. The sample profile shows roughly 370,000 distinct CDR3 sequences; about 17% of them were found once. Of the sample, about 22% is held by the ten largest clones.

This clonotype was seen more than once but under ten times. Its antigen specificity is not known. No per-base quality is available; no much larger clone lies one base away. Study-wide findings and limitations: Whether the second-wave clones peaking on day 37 were SARS-CoV-2 specific was not confirmed. Some responding clones were found in pre-infection memory, which suggests that pre-existing cross-reactive memory T cells took part in the SARS-CoV-2 response. Balanced CD4/CD8 phenotypes were observed for clones contracting from day 15 to 85, whereas a bias towards CD4+ was observed for a second wave of clones expanding from day 15 to 37. The study covered only a couple of mild cases, and larger cohorts including severe cases with pre-infection samples were considered necessary. Contracting CD4+ clones appeared mostly in the CM and EM memory subsets, whereas CD8+ clones were enriched in EMRA.

The sequence came from a man younger than 30 who had mild COVID-19 (a few samples of this study predate the infection). The sample titles of this study are shuffled in the database, so cell type and time point are left out; the donor was told from shared clones. The sample taken for sequencing was PBMCs or a T cell subset sorted from them (not recorded which).

The nucleotide sequence is given as TGTGCCAGCAGCGTAGCAGAGGTCCTTGGAAACACCATATATTTT. Translation gives CASSVAEVLGNTIYF. Recombination joined TRBV9 with TRBJ1-3; the D gene assignment is ambiguous. V is shortened by 0 bases, J by 3 bases, and the region joining them spans 10 bases. The CDR3 numbers 15 residues from cysteine through phenylalanine. The entry retains the CDR3 DNA only, 45 bases that are in frame from base 1. Taken from the germline V gene, the CDR1 and CDR2 loops are SGDLS and YYNGEE.